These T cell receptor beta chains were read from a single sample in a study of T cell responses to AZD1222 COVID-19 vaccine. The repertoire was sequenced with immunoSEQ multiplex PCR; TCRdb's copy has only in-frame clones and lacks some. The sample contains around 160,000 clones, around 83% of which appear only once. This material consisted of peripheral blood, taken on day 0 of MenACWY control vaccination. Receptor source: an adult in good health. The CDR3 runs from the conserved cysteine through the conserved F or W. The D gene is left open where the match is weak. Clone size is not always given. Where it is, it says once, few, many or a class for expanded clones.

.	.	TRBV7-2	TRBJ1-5	CASSLGVWNGNQPQHF	TGTGCCAGCAGCCTAGGCGTCTGGAACGGCAATCAGCCCCAGCATTTT
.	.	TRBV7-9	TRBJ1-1	CASSFVRDLLWNTEAFF	TGTGCCAGCAGCTTCGTCAGGGACCTACTGTGGAACACTGAAGCTTTCTTT
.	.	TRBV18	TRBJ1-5	CASSPAGGEQPQHF	TGTGCCAGCTCACCGGCGGGGGGCGAACAGCCCCAGCATTTT
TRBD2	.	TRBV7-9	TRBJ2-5	CASSSAGGAGTQYF	TGTGCCAGCAGCTCCGCGGGGGGGGCTGGGACCCAGTACTTC
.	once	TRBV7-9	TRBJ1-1	CASSLAKGTEAFF	TGTGCCAGCAGCTTAGCAAAAGGGACTGAAGCTTTCTTT
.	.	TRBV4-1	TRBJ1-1	CASSQESRTEAFF	TGCGCCAGCAGCCAAGAATCCCGAACTGAAGCTTTCTTT
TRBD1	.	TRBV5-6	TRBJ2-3	CASSLGARGLDTQYF	TGTGCCAGCAGCTTGGGGGCCAGGGGGCTTGATACGCAGTATTTT
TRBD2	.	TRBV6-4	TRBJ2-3	CASSASGDADTQYF	TGTGCCAGCAGTGCTAGCGGGGACGCAGATACGCAGTATTTT
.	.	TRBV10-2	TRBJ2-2	CASRGTQGNTGELFF	TGCGCCAGCAGGGGGACACAGGGTAACACCGGGGAGCTGTTTTTT
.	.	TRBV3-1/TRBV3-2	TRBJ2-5	CASSPTDSQETQYF	TGTGCCAGCAGCCCTACGGACAGTCAAGAGACCCAGTACTTC
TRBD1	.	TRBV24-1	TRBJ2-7	CATSELGQGATYEQYF	TGTGCCACCAGTGAACTAGGACAGGGGGCGACCTACGAGCAGTACTTC
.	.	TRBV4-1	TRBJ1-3	CASSQEGSTGNTIYF	TGCGCCAGCAGCCAAGAGGGCAGTACTGGAAACACCATATATTTT
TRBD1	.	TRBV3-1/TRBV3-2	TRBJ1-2	CASSPRDRGRHHYGYTF	TGTGCCAGCAGCCCCCGGGACAGGGGGCGTCATCACTATGGCTACACCTTC
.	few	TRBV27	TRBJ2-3	CASSLGGSSTDTQYF	TGTGCCAGCAGTTTAGGGGGTTCTAGCACAGATACGCAGTATTTT
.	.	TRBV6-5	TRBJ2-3	CASRPRWGDTQYF	TGTGCCAGCAGACCCCGATGGGGAGATACGCAGTATTTT
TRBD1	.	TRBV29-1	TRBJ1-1	CSAPGQGRAEAFF	TGCAGCGCTCCGGGACAGGGTAGGGCTGAAGCTTTCTTT
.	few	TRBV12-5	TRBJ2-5	CASGLEEPQETQYF	TGTGCTAGTGGTTTGGAAGAGCCGCAAGAGACCCAGTACTTC
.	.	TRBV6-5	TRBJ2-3	CASSYSGDGADTQYF	TGTGCCAGCAGTTACTCAGGGGATGGGGCAGATACGCAGTATTTT
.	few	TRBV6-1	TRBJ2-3	CASSESVGSPDTQYF	TGTGCCAGCAGTGAAAGTGTCGGTTCCCCAGATACGCAGTATTTT
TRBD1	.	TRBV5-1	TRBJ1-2	CASTASGTGVGYTF	TGCGCCAGCACCGCTTCCGGGACAGGGGTTGGCTACACCTTC
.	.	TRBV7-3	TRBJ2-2	CASSADFGELFF	TGTGCCAGCAGCGCGGACTTCGGGGAGCTGTTTTTT
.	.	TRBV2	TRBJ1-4	CASSDGKGTNEEKLFF	TGTGCCAGCAGTGACGGGAAGGGCACCAATGAGGAAAAACTGTTTTTT
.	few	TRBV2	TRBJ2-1	CASSALDGNEQFF	TGTGCCAGCAGTGCCCTCGACGGGAATGAGCAGTTCTTC
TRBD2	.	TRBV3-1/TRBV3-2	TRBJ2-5	CASGASGGPQETQYF	TGTGCCAGCGGGGCTAGCGGGGGTCCTCAAGAGACCCAGTACTTC
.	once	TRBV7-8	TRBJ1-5	CASSALGYSNQPQHF	TGTGCCAGCAGCGCCCTCGGATATAGCAATCAGCCCCAGCATTTT
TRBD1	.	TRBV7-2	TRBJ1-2	CASSLVGTGAVVDGYTF	TGTGCCAGCAGCTTAGTGGGGACAGGGGCTGTTGTCGATGGCTACACCTTC
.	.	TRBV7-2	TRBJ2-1	CASSLYTNEQFF	TGTGCCAGCAGCTTATATACGAATGAGCAGTTCTTC
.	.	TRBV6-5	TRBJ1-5	CASRAGNQPQHF	TGTGCCAGCAGGGCAGGGAATCAGCCCCAGCATTTT